The source of this TCR beta chain is a study of blood T cell repertoires in COVID-19. As for the study in general: Some COVID-19 samples were acute and others convalescent; all came from the United States, Italy and Spain. From T cells, B-cell-depleted T cells, or PBMCs came the material, which was cDNA or gDNA.

Per the original data handling: Nucleated cell counts were estimated from reference gene primer amplification. TCRdb's copy holds only in-frame clones and misses some; the assay was immunoSEQ multiplex PCR. The V and J calls and clone size are taken from that table; D and trimming were inferred from the DNA. Among roughly 250,000 clones, just under 85% were seen once, and the ten largest hold 1.9%. CDR3 size: 14 residues. The germline V gene encodes CDR1 MDHEN and CDR2 SYDVKM. V was clipped by 2 bases and J by 1 base, with 6 bases between them. This receptor was obtained from a woman of 80 years or more with acute or convalescent COVID-19. V gene TRBV28 combines with J gene TRBJ1-3, with no clear D. The sequenced sample consisted of peripheral blood. The CDR3 DNA is TGTGCCAGCAGTTTACACGGTTCTGGAAACACCATATATTTT. Translating gives CASSLHGSGNTIYF.